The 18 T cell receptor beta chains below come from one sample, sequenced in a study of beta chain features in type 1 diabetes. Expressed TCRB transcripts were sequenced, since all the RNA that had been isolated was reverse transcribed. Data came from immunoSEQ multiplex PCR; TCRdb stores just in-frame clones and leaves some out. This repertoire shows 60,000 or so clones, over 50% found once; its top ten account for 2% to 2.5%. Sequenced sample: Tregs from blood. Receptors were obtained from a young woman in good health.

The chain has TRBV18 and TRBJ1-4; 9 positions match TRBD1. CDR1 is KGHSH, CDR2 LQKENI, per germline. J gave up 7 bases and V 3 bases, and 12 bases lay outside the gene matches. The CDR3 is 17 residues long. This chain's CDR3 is CASSPDGGQGGGEKLFF. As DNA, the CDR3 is TGTGCCAGCTCACCTGACGGGGGACAGGGAGGAGGTGAAAAACTGTTTTTT.

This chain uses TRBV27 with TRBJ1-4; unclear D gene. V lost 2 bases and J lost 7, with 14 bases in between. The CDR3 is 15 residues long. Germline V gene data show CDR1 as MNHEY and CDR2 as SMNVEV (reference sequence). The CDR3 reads CASSLVPGRAEKLFF. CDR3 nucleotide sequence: TGTGCCAGCAGTTTAGTTCCGGGGAGGGCTGAAAAACTGTTTTTT.

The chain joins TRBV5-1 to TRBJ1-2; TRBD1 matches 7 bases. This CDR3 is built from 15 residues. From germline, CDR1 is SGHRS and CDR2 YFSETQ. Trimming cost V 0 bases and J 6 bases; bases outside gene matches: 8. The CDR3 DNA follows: TGCGCCAGCAGCTTGGTCCTCAGGGGGAAGCATGGCTACACCTTC. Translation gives CASSLVLRGKHGYTF. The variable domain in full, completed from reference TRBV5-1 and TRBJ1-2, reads KAGVTQTPRYLIKTRGQQVTLSCSPISGHRSVSWYQQTPGQGLQFLFEYFSETQRNKGNFPGRFSGRQFSNSRSEMNVSTLELGDSALYLCASSLVLRGKHGYTFGSGTRLTVV.

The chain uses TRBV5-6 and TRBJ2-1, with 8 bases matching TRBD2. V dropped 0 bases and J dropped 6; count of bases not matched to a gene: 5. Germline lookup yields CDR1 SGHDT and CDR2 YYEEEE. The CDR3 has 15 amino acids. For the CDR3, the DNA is TGTGCCAGCAGCTTGGGAACTAGCGGAACCAATGAGCAGTTCTTC. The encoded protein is CASSLGTSGTNEQFF.

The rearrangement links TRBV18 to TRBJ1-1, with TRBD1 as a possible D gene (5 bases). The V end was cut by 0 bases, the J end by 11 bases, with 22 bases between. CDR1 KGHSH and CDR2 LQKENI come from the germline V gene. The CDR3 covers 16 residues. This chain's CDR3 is CASSPPLLTEGKGAFF. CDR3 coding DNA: TGTGCCAGCTCACCACCGTTATTGACAGAAGGGAAAGGGGCTTTCTTT. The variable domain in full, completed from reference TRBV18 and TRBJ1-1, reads NAGVMQNPRHLVRRRGQEARLRCSPMKGHSHVYWYRQLPEEGLKFMVYLQKENIIDESGMPKERFSAEFPKEGPSILRIQQVVRGDSAAYFCASSPPLLTEGKGAFFGQGTRLTVV.

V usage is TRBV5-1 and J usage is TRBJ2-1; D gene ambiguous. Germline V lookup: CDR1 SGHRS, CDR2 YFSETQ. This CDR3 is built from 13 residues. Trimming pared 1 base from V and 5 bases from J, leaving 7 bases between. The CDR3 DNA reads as TGCGCCAGCAGCTTGACTGGTGACAATGAGCAGTTCTTC. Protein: CASSLTGDNEQFF.

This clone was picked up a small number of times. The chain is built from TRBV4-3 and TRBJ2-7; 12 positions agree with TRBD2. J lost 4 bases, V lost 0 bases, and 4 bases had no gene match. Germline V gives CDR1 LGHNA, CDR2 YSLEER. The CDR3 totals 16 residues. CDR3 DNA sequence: TGCGCCAGCAGCCAAGATGCGCTAGCGGGGGGGTACGAGCAGTACTTC. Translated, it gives CASSQDALAGGYEQYF.

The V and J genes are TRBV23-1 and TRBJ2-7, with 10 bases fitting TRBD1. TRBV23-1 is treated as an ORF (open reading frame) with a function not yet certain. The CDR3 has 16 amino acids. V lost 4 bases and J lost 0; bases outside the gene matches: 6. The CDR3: CASSRIRDRGSYEQYF. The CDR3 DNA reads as TGCGCCAGCAGTCGTATCCGGGACAGGGGCTCCTACGAGCAGTACTTC.

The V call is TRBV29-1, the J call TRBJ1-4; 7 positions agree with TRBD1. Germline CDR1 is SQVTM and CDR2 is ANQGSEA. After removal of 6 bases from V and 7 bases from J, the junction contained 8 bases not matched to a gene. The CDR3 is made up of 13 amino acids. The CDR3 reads CSVRRGMSEKLFF. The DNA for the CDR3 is TGCAGCGTCCGCAGGGGGATGAGTGAAAAACTGTTTTTT.

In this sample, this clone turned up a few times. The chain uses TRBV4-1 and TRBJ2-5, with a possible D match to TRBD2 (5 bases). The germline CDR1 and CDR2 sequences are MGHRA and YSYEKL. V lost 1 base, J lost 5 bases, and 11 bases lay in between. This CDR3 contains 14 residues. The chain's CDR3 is CASSQGSVGETQYF. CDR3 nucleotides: TGCGCCAGCAGCCAAGGTAGCGTGGGGGAGACCCAGTACTTC.

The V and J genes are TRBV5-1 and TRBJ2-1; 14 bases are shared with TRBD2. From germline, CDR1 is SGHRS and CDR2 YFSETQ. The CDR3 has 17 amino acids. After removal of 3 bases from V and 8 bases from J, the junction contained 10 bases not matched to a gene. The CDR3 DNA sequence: TGCGCCAGCAGCTCTCGACTAGCGGGAGGGATCCCCTATGAGCAGTTCTTC. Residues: CASSSRLAGGIPYEQFF.

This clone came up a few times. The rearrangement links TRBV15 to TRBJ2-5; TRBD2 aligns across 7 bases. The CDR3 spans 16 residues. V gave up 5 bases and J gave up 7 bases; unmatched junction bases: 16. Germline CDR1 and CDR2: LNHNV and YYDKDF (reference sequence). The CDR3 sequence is CATSRGRGTPIGTQYF. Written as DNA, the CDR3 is TGTGCCACCAGCCGGGGGAGGGGAACCCCAATCGGGACCCAGTACTTC.

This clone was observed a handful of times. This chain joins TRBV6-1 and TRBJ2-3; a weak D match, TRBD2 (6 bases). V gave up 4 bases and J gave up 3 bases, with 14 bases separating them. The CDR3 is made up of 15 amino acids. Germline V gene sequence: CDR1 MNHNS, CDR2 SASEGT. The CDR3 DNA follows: TGTGCCAGCAGTGCGTCGGGGGTAGGGACAGATACGCAGTATTTT. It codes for CASSASGVGTDTQYF.

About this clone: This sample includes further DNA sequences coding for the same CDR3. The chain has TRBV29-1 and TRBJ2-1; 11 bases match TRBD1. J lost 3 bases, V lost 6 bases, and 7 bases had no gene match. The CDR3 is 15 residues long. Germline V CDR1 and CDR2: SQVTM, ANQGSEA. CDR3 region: CSVPRDRGYYNEQFF. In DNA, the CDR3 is TGCAGCGTACCGCGGGACAGGGGGTACTACAATGAGCAGTTCTTC.

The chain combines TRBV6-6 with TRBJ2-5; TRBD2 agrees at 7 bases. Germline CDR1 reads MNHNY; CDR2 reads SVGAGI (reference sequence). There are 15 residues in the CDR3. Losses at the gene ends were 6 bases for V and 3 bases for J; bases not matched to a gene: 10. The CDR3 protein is CASSPPGRGEETQYF. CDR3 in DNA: TGTGCCAGCAGCCCCCCTGGGAGGGGTGAAGAGACCCAGTACTTC.

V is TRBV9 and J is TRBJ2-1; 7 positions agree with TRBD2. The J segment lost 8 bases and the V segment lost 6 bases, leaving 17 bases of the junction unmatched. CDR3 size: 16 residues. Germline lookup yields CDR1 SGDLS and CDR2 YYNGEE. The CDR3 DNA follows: TGTGCCAGCAACCCCCTGGGGAGCGGGACGGGGCATGAGCAGTTCTTC. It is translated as CASNPLGSGTGHEQFF.

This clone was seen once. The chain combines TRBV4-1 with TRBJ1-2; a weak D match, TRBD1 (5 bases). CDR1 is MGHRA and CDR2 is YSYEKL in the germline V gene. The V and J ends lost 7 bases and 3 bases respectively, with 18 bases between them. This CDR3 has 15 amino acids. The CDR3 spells CASTLTFQGHYGYTF. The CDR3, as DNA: TGCGCCAGCACCCTAACCTTCCAGGGTCACTATGGCTACACCTTC.

CDR3 residues: CASSISGYDSYEQYF. CDR3 DNA: TGCGCCAGCAGCATTAGCGGTTATGACTCCTACGAGCAGTACTTC. The chain couples TRBV5-1 to TRBJ2-7; a possible D gene is TRBD2 (6 bases). CDR1 is SGHRS and CDR2 is YFSETQ in the germline V gene. V lost 4 bases and J lost 0, with 14 bases in between. This CDR3 region has 15 residues. Filled out from reference TRBV5-1 and TRBJ2-7, the complete variable domain reads KAGVTQTPRYLIKTRGQQVTLSCSPISGHRSVSWYQQTPGQGLQFLFEYFSETQRNKGNFPGRFSGRQFSNSRSEMNVSTLELGDSALYLCASSISGYDSYEQYFGPGTRLTVT.